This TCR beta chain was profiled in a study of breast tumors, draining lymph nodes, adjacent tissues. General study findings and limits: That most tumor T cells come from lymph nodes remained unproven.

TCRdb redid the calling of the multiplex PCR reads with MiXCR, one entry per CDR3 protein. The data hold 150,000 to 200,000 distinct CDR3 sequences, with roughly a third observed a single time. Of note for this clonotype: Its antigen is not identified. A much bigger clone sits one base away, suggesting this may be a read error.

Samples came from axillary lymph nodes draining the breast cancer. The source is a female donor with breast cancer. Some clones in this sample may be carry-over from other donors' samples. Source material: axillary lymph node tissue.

The CDR3 is CAWLPGTGLIDEQHF. In nucleotides, the CDR3 is TGTGCCTGGCTTCCCGGAACAGGTCTTATAGACGAGCAGCACTTC. V and J are TRBV3-1 and TRBJ2-7; TRBD1 is a possible D gene (5 bases). The CDR3 is 15 amino acids. Germline-derived CDR1 and CDR2 are LGHDT and YNNKEL (reference sequence).